This T cell receptor (beta chain) was documented in a study of OX40 agonist ivuxolimab in advanced cancers. Using immunoSEQ multiplex PCR, the repertoire was profiled, and TCRdb retains in-frame clones only, with some absent. Among more than 95,000 clones listed, roughly 95% were seen once. The J segment lost 10 bases and the V segment lost 4 bases, leaving 7 bases of the junction unmatched. CDR3 length equals 13 residues. Germline V gives CDR1 MNHEY, CDR2 SVGAGI. This TCR came from an adult with an advanced solid tumor such as melanoma, head and neck, liver or kidney cancer. Specimen: CD4+ or CD8+ T cells sorted from blood, collected in a trial of the OX40 agonist ivuxolimab. J is TRBJ1-1 and V is TRBV6-5; 9 bases fit TRBD1. The CDR3: CASSWTGDGRAFF. The CDR3 nucleotides read TGTGCCAGCAGTTGGACAGGGGACGGGCGAGCTTTCTTT.